Below are 22 T cell receptor beta chains sequenced from a single sample in a study of long-term antiretroviral therapy in people with HIV. The run of the v3.0 immunoSEQ assay was at survey level. Profiled with immunoSEQ multiplex PCR; TCRdb holds only in-frame clones, not every one. The sample lists around 21,000 clones, roughly 80% occurring once. This specimen consisted of unsorted PBMCs, obtained 0.2 years after starting antiretroviral therapy. The receptors stem from a woman aged 25 to 39 with HIV.

In this sample, this clone turned up a few times. The V and J genes are TRBV30 and TRBJ1-2; D unclear. Germline V gene data show CDR1 as GTSNPN and CDR2 as SVGIG (reference sequence). This CDR3 has 15 residues. V lost 0 bases and J lost 4, with 15 bases in between. CDR3 sequence reads: CAWSVSLGSSYGYTF. DNA for the CDR3: TGTGCCTGGAGTGTATCCTTGGGGTCCAGCTATGGCTACACCTTC. Filled out from reference TRBV30 and TRBJ1-2, the complete variable domain reads SQTIHQWPATLVQPVGSPLSLECTVEGTSNPNLYWYRQAAGRGLQLLFYSVGIGQISSEVPQNLSASRPQDRQFILSSKKLLLSDSGFYLCAWSVSLGSSYGYTFGSGTRLTVV.

The chain employs TRBV27 and TRBJ1-1; the D gene is possibly TRBD1 (5 bases). With 11 bases removed from V and 1 base from J, the gap between germline ends came to 20 bases. CDR3 size: 15 residues. Germline CDR1 and CDR2: MNHEY and SMNVEV (reference sequence). The DNA for the CDR3 is TGTGCCCGGAACACCGGGAGACAGAGGAACACTGAAGCTTTCTTT. This encodes CARNTGRQRNTEAFF.

The chain couples TRBV5-1 to TRBJ1-1; D perhaps matches TRBD1 (5 bases). V was pared by 4 bases and J by 3 bases, with 16 bases between. Germline V lookup: CDR1 SGHRS, CDR2 YFSETQ. The CDR3 totals 15 residues. The CDR3 protein is CASSPEGRQDTEAFF. The CDR3 DNA sequence: TGCGCCAGCAGCCCCGAGGGGCGGCAGGACACTGAAGCTTTCTTT.

The chain combines TRBV4-2 with TRBJ2-1; 10 nucleotides agree with TRBD2. CDR1 LGHNA and CDR2 YNFKEQ come from the germline V gene. V was pared by 4 bases and J by 4 bases, with 7 bases of the junction left unmatched. This CDR3 contains 16 residues. CDR3 sequence: CASSPNSGGRYNEQFF. The CDR3 nucleotides read TGTGCCAGCAGCCCGAATAGCGGGGGGAGGTACAATGAGCAGTTCTTC.

A few counts support this clone. The chain has TRBV19 and TRBJ2-2, with TRBD1 matching 9 bases. V lost 5 bases, J lost 6 bases, and 10 bases stayed unmatched. Per the germline V gene, CDR1 is LNHDA and CDR2 is SQIVND (reference sequence). This CDR3 is built from 16 residues. The CDR3 nucleotides read TGTGCCAGTAGTCCCCTACAACGACAGGGGGCCGGGGAGCTGTTTTTT. This gives the protein CASSPLQRQGAGELFF.

This clone is medium-sized within its sample. This rearrangement joins TRBV4-1 to TRBJ2-7, with 10 bases identical to TRBD2. This CDR3 spans 13 amino acids. The V gene end was trimmed by 5 bases and the J gene end by 4 bases; junction bases not matched to a gene: 2. CDR1 MGHRA and CDR2 YSYEKL come from the germline V gene. In DNA form, the CDR3 reads TGCGCCAGCAGCTCGACTAGCGGGTACGAGCAGTACTTC. As protein: CASSSTSGYEQYF.

The chain recombines TRBV9 with TRBJ2-1; TRBD1 agrees at 7 bases. The CDR3 is 14 amino acids. The junction had 1 base not matched to a gene; V was cut back by 0 bases and J by 4 bases. Germline V CDR1 and CDR2: SGDLS, YYNGEE. CDR3 sequence: CASSVVGQYNEQFF. The DNA of the CDR3 is TGTGCCAGCAGCGTAGTGGGACAGTACAATGAGCAGTTCTTC.

The chain has TRBV5-1 and TRBJ2-7; the D is unclear. The CDR3 loop spans 13 amino acids. The germline V and J ends were trimmed by 2 bases and 5 bases, with 11 bases remaining between them. Germline CDR1 SGHRS, CDR2 YFSETQ. The CDR3 DNA sequence: TGCGCCAGCAGCTTAGTGGGGATCCACGAGCAGTACTTC. This gives the protein CASSLVGIHEQYF.

The genes are TRBV2 and TRBJ2-2; TRBD1 matches 9 bases. Germline V gene sequence: CDR1 SNHLY, CDR2 FYNNEI. V gave up 7 bases and J gave up 2 bases; unmatched junction bases: 2. This CDR3 is built from 14 residues. CDR3 sequence: CASMGQGNTGELFF. The CDR3, as DNA: TGTGCCAGCATGGGACAGGGTAACACCGGGGAGCTGTTTTTT.

The chain uses TRBV11-3 and TRBJ2-7, with D possibly called TRBD1 or TRBD2 (6 bases each). CDR1 SGHNT and CDR2 YENEEA come from the germline V gene. Trimming shortened V by 2 bases and J by 9 bases, and 20 bases separated the two germline ends. The CDR3 is 15 residues long. Here the CDR3 reads CASSLIRGPPCAQYV. The CDR3 region has the DNA TGTGCCAGCAGCTTAATCCGGGGGCCCCCTTGCGCGCAGTACGTC.

This chain connects TRBV10-3 to TRBJ2-2, with 13 positions matching TRBD2. The CDR3 length is 19 residues. CDR1 is ENHRY and CDR2 is SYGVKD in the germline V gene. V was clipped by 11 bases and J by 3 bases; unmatched bases: 18. CDR3 nucleotide sequence: TGTGCCTCGTCAAGGACTAGCGGGGGCAGGGGGAGGTACACCGGGGAGCTGTTTTTT. It translates to CASSRTSGGRGRYTGELFF.

Of note for this clone: A read error may account for a junction end that differs from germline. This chain joins TRBV18 and TRBJ1-5; D is perhaps TRBD1 (6 bases). CDR1 is KGHSH and CDR2 is LQKENI in the germline V gene. The length of the CDR3 is 15 residues. Here the CDR3 reads CASSPQGGLNQPQHF. The CDR3 region has the DNA TGTGCCAGCTCGCCACAGGGAGGTCTAAATCAGCCCCAGCATTTT.

The chain is built from TRBV20-1 and TRBJ2-7; D gene uncertain. Trimming removed 7 bases from V and 6 bases from J, with 13 bases in between. Germline CDR1 and CDR2: DFQATT and SNEGSKA (reference sequence). The CDR3 consists of 11 residues. The CDR3 loop is CSVPGSLEQYF. For the CDR3, the DNA is TGCAGTGTCCCTGGATCCCTCGAGCAGTACTTC.

The genes are TRBV5-1 and TRBJ1-5; the match to TRBD1 covers 7 bases. The CDR3 consists of 14 residues. After removal of 3 bases from V and 7 bases from J, the junction contained 7 bases not matched to a gene. Germline V CDR1 and CDR2: SGHRS, YFSETQ. CDR3: CASSSGGFGQPQHF. CDR3 coding DNA: TGCGCCAGCAGCTCAGGGGGGTTTGGACAGCCCCAGCATTTT.

The rearrangement joins TRBV7-3 to TRBJ1-1; the D gene is possibly TRBD1 (6 bases). V lost 4 bases, J lost 1 base, and 7 bases lay in between. Germline CDR1 SGHTA, CDR2 FQGTGA. The CDR3 contains 13 residues. The CDR3: CASSSDRNTEAFF. The DNA for the CDR3 is TGTGCCAGCAGCTCGGACAGGAACACTGAAGCTTTCTTT.

CDR3 bases: TGTGCCAGTAGTAAACCGGGACAGGGGATCAACGAGCAGTACTTC. Protein sequence: CASSKPGQGINEQYF. The chain carries TRBV19 and TRBJ2-7; 10 nucleotides align to TRBD1. In germline, CDR1 is LNHDA, CDR2 SQIVND (reference sequence). This CDR3 has 15 amino acids. V gave up 4 bases and J gave up 5 bases; unmatched junction bases: 8. Full variable domain (rest looked up from reference TRBV19 and TRBJ2-7): DGGITQSPKYLFRKEGQNVTLSCEQNLNHDAMYWYRQDPGQGLRLIYYSQIVNDFQKGDIAEGYSVSREKKESFPLTVTSAQKNPTAFYLCASSKPGQGINEQYFGPGTRLTVT.

The CDR3, as DNA: TGTGCCAGCAGGCGGACAGGGCGAGGAAACACCATATATTTT. It translates to CASRRTGRGNTIYF. The V gene is TRBV27, the J gene TRBJ1-3; 8 nucleotides line up with TRBD1. V lost 6 bases and J lost 4; bases outside the gene matches: 5. The V gene's germline CDR1 is MNHEY and CDR2 SMNVEV (reference sequence). This CDR3 has 14 amino acids.

The CDR3 reads CASRDSSGNTIYF. CDR3 sequence (DNA): TGTGCCAGTAGGGATAGCTCTGGAAACACCATATATTTT. The V gene is TRBV19, the J gene TRBJ1-3, with unresolved D. Germline CDR1 LNHDA, CDR2 SQIVND (reference sequence). CDR3 size: 13 residues. V lost 6 bases and J lost 0, with 6 bases in between.

The V and J genes are TRBV5-5 and TRBJ2-3, with 9 bases that match TRBD2. V gave up 4 bases and J gave up 4 bases; unmatched junction bases: 10. Germline lookup yields CDR1 SGHKS and CDR2 YYEKEE (reference sequence). This CDR3 contains 16 residues. The CDR3 is CASSEGRGGFSDTQYF. CDR3 in DNA: TGTGCCAGCAGCGAGGGGCGGGGGGGTTTTTCAGATACGCAGTATTTT.

The chain joins TRBV29-1 to TRBJ2-4; no clear D gene. Between the trimmed V and J ends, which lost 6 bases and 0 bases, there was a span of 18 bases. CDR1 and CDR2 from the germline V gene are SQVTM and ANQGSEA. The CDR3 has 16 residues. CDR3 in DNA: TGCAGCGTCAAAAGTCTCGGACGTCCAGCCAAAAACATTCAGTACTTC. This encodes CSVKSLGRPAKNIQYF.

This clone was observed a few times. This chain joins TRBV7-2 and TRBJ1-3; no firm D call. Trimming shortened V by 4 bases and J by 2 bases, and 12 bases separated the two germline ends. The CDR3 totals 15 residues. Germline CDR1 and CDR2: SGHTA and FQGNSA. DNA for the CDR3: TGTGCCAGCAGCTCGGATGAGGCGGCTGGAAACACCATATATTTT. Its translation: CASSSDEAAGNTIYF.

The chain uses TRBV5-6 and TRBJ1-3, with D perhaps TRBD1 (5 bases). CDR1 is SGHDT and CDR2 is YYEEEE in the germline V gene. V was pared by 2 bases and J by 4 bases, with 10 bases between. The CDR3 extends over 14 amino acids. In nucleotides, the CDR3 is TGTGCCAGCAGCTTTTACAGGTCCGGAAACACCATATATTTT. The encoded protein is CASSFYRSGNTIYF.